This TCR beta chain was captured by sequencing in a study of cytomegalovirus exposure and HLA in healthy donors. General study findings and limits: Sequencing likely produced, as an artifact, a cluster of highly shared sequence variants.

To note about this clone: The antigen is not known.

The PCR contained 60 Vbeta and 13 Jbeta primers. Authors' data handling: Some 10 million of the 75 million to 95 million unique TCR beta chains counted in a later analysis were shared. Using immunoSEQ multiplex PCR, the repertoire was profiled, and TCRdb retains in-frame clones only, with some absent. The V and J calls and the clone size are those of that table, but D and trimming were determined from the DNA. The data contain about 170,000 clones, roughly 76% of them singletons. The sequence came from a woman younger than 35 in good health and CMV-seropositive. The sample was PBMCs.

The chain's CDR3 is CASSLAVTPPHEKLFF. The CDR3 DNA follows: TGCGCCAGCAGCTTGGCCGTGACTCCTCCGCATGAAAAACTGTTTTTT. The chain is built from TRBV5-1 and TRBJ1-4; D gene unclear. The CDR3 loop spans 16 amino acids. CDR1 is SGHRS, CDR2 YFSETQ, per germline. The germline V and J ends were trimmed by 0 bases and 6 bases, with 15 bases remaining between them.